This TCR beta chain derives from a study of response to subunit inactivated influenza vaccine. TCRdb analysed the RT-PCR reads with MiXCR anew, one entry per CDR3 protein. The sample holds around 490,000 distinct CDR3 sequences; 6% to 9% are singletons and the top ten take 10% to 15%. Source: PBMCs from blood, taken around 2 years after vaccination. The TCR comes from a man aged 50 to 75 who received an inactivated influenza vaccine.

The CDR3 nucleotides read TGCAGTGCCTTGGATGGGAATGAAAAACTGTTTTTT. This translates into CSALDGNEKLFF. This chain joins TRBV20-1 and TRBJ1-4; no reliable D call. From germline, CDR1 is DFQATT and CDR2 SNEGSKA (reference sequence). The CDR3 spans 12 residues. Trimming removed 6 bases from V and 5 bases from J, with 10 bases in between.